The clone carrying this T cell receptor beta chain was detected many times. The authors built TCR beta libraries using iRepertoire HTBI primers and Arm-PCR of CDR3 regions. A single record per CDR3 protein comes from TCRdb applying MiXCR to the multiplex PCR reads. The data show 500,000 to 700,000 distinct CDR3 sequences, with approximately 15% seen just once and 15% to 20% held by the top ten. This record belongs to a study of regulatory T cells in long-lasting Graves disease. Documented time point: newly diagnosed GD, antithyroid drugs for less than 3 months. The TCR library was made from RNA that had been extracted from PBMCs in TRIzol. V gave up 6 bases and J gave up 2 bases, with 14 bases separating them. The CDR3 is made up of 15 amino acids. The germline CDR1 and CDR2 sequences are MNHEY and SMNVEV (reference sequence). These same records also appear under a second study, on T cells in Graves' hyperthyroidism and ophthalmopathy. From that study: Ophthalmopathy, which appeared later, was predicted by the model a median 6.5 months before onset.

Specimen: peripheral blood mononuclear cells (PBMCs), collected at new diagnosis, from a patient treated with antithyroid drugs. The receptor comes from a woman aged 25-40 years with Graves disease. This chain connects TRBV27 to TRBJ2-1; a possible D gene is TRBD2 (6 bases). The CDR3 region is CASSQNAGTYNEQFF. DNA of the CDR3: TGTGCCAGCAGCCAAAACGCGGGGACCTACAATGAGCAGTTCTTC.